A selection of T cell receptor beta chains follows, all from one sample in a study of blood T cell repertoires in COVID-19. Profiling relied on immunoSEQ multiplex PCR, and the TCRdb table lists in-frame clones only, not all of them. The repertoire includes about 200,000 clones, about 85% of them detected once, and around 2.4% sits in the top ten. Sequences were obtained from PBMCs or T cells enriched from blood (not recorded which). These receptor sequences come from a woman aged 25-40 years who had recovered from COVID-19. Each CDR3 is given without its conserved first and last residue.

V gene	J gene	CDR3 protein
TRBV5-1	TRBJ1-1	ASSTGQGTNTEAF
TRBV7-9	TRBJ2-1	ASSFGTGRSNEQF
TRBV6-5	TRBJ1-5	ASSYGRDGNQPQH
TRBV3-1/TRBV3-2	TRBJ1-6	ASSQGRGSPLH
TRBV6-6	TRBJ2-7	ASSPQHRGAAYEQY
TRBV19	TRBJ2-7	ASSQPGLASYEQY
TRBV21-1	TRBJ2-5	ASSKKLARCETQY
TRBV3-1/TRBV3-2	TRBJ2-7	ASTKRGQGTPYEQY
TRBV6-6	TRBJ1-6	ASSYSKTVKRATLH
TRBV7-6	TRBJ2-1	ASSLKLQALARANEQF
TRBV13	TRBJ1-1	ASSPGQTLLTEAF
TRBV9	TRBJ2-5	ASSVVRGGEETQY
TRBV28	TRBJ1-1	ASIIRGANTEAF
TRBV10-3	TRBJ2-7	AISEGGSYEQY
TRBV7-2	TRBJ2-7	ASSLDGGGAGQY
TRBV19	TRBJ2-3	ASSIESSGGAGTDTQY